This T cell receptor (beta chain) originates from a study of shared clonotypes between healthy human individuals. Study overall: The cohort comprised a couple of women and three men. Their ages spanned 18 to 49 years. Study findings and constraints: As a rule, naive subsets had a larger estimated richness than memory subsets. About 5% of naive CD4 clonotypes were shared across four donors.

Germline CDR1 SSHAT, CDR2 FNYEAQ (reference sequence). Trimming left V 1 base short and J 5 bases short, with 14 bases between. This CDR3 contains 15 residues. As to this clone: Antigen specificity is unknown. Other DNA sequences in the same sample also yield this CDR3.

Using immunoSEQ multiplex PCR, the repertoire was profiled, and TCRdb retains in-frame clones only, with some absent. This sample yields around 2.5 million clones, of which more than 85% are seen a single time; 0.35% to 0.45% belongs to the top ten. This TCR was recovered from a man aged 18 to 30 in good health. Some clones in this sample may be carry-over from other donors' samples. This chain joins TRBV7-7 and TRBJ2-5; a possible D gene is TRBD2 (6 bases). The sample taken for sequencing was naive CD4+ T cells from PBMCs. Subset in this sample: CD45RA+ positively selected. Written as DNA, the CDR3 is TGTGCCAGCAGCTTAGAGGGGACTGAGAGGGAGACCCAGTACTTC. Translated, it gives CASSLEGTERETQYF.